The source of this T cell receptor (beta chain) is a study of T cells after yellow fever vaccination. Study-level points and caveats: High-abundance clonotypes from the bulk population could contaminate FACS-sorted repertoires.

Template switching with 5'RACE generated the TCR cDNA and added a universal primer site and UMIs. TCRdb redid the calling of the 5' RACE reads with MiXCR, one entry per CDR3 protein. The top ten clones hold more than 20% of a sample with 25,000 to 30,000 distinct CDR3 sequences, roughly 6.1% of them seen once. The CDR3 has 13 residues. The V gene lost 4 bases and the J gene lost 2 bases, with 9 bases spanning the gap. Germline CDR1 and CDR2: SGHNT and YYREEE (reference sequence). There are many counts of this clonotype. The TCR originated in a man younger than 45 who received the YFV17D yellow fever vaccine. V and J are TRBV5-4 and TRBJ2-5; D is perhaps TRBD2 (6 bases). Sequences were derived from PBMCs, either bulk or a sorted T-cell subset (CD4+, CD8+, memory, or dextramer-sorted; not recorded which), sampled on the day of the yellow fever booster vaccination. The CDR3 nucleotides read TGTGCCAGCAGCCTTCGGGGGCAAGAGACCCAGTACTTC. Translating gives CASSLRGQETQYF.